The 14 T cell receptor beta chains below all came from one sample that was sequenced in a study of T cells in localized non-small cell lung cancer. Libraries were prepared by immunoSEQ multiplex PCR; TCRdb keeps only in-frame clonotypes and omits some of them. Of just under 35,000 clones in the sample, approximately 90% were seen once. The sequenced sample was peripheral blood mononuclear cells, obtained before any cancer treatment. The receptor set was obtained from a female donor older than 55 with stage II lung adenocarcinoma.

V and J are TRBV27 and TRBJ1-4, with TRBD1 matching over 7 bases. In germline, CDR1 is MNHEY, CDR2 SMNVEV (reference sequence). Germline trimming cut 6 bases from V and 5 bases from J; bases unmatched to any gene: 3. This CDR3 has 13 residues. CDR3 loop: CASRTGLNEKLFF. The CDR3 DNA is TGTGCCAGCAGGACAGGGTTAAATGAAAAACTGTTTTTT.

The chain has TRBV6-5 and TRBJ1-2; TRBD1 aligns across 8 bases. Germline V gives CDR1 MNHEY, CDR2 SVGAGI. The V gene end was trimmed by 8 bases and the J gene end by 2 bases; junction bases not matched to a gene: 1. The CDR3 sequence is 12 residues long. The CDR3 bases are TGTGCCAGCCACAGGGGGAACTATGGCTACACCTTC. Translation gives CASHRGNYGYTF.

This rearrangement joins TRBV30 to TRBJ2-4, with TRBD1 matching 7 bases. The V gene's germline CDR1 is GTSNPN and CDR2 SVGIG (reference sequence). This CDR3 has 13 amino acids. V trimming: 2 bases; J trimming: 6 bases; junction bases outside the gene matches: 4. The CDR3 coding sequence is TGTGCCTGGAGTCAGACAGGGTTAAACATTCAGTACTTC. It codes for CAWSQTGLNIQYF.

The rearrangement uses TRBV4-3 and TRBJ2-2, with TRBD1 identical over 11 bases. Germline V gene lookup returns CDR1 LGHNA and CDR2 YSLEER. The CDR3 length is 15 residues. J lost 7 bases, V lost 8 bases, and 9 bases had no gene match. The CDR3 loop is CASGRTGGAGGELFF. In DNA, the CDR3 is TGCGCCAGCGGCAGGACAGGGGGCGCAGGCGGGGAGCTGTTTTTT.

The V gene is TRBV5-1, the J gene TRBJ2-6; unclear D gene. Per germline, CDR1 SGHRS and CDR2 YFSETQ. The CDR3 consists of 18 residues. V lost 4 bases and J lost 0, with 17 bases in between. CDR3 loop: CASSHGPTPSSGANVLTF. The CDR3 DNA reads as TGCGCCAGCAGCCACGGCCCTACTCCTTCCTCTGGGGCCAACGTCCTGACTTTC.

V usage is TRBV28 and J usage is TRBJ2-2; D ambiguous. The germline V gene encodes CDR1 MDHEN and CDR2 SYDVKM. The CDR3 loop spans 14 amino acids. The V end was cut by 4 bases, the J end by 0 bases, with 6 bases between. CDR3 region: CASSYHANTGELFF. In DNA, the CDR3 is TGTGCCAGCAGTTACCACGCGAACACCGGGGAGCTGTTTTTT.

The rearrangement uses TRBV23-1 and TRBJ2-7; perhaps D is TRBD1 or TRBD2 (5 bases each). TRBV23-1 is an open reading frame whose function is uncertain. The CDR3 is made up of 16 amino acids. V was cut by 8 bases and J by 1 base, with 21 bases left in between. This CDR3 reads CASPGASPYPSYEQYF. CDR3 coding DNA: TGCGCCAGCCCCGGGGCTAGCCCGTATCCTTCCTACGAGCAGTACTTC.

This clone came up once. This chain joins TRBV14 and TRBJ2-5; unclear D gene. The CDR3 runs to 11 residues. CDR1 is SGHDN, CDR2 FVKESK, per germline. V gave up 0 bases and J gave up 7 bases, with 3 bases separating them. DNA of the CDR3: TGTGCCAGCAGCCAAGAGGGGACCCAGTACTTC. This codes for CASSQEGTQYF.

The genes are TRBV28 and TRBJ1-5; no clear D. V was trimmed by 7 bases and J by 3 bases, leaving 16 bases between them. The CDR3 is 15 amino acids. The germline gives CDR1 MDHEN, CDR2 SYDVKM. CDR3 bases: TGTGCCAGCACGGCAAGGGAAAAGAACAATCAGCCCCAGCATTTT. Its protein product is CASTAREKNNQPQHF.

Only a few counts were recorded for this clone. The CDR3 sequence is CAISATGEQPQHF. For the CDR3, the DNA is TGTGCCATCAGTGCTACAGGGGAGCAGCCCCAGCATTTT. The J gene is TRBJ1-5, the V gene TRBV10-3, with 7 bases lining up with TRBD1. The CDR3 runs 13 residues. CDR1 is ENHRY and CDR2 is SYGVKD in the germline V gene. Trimming at V came to 4 bases and at J to 7 bases, leaving 4 bases not matched to a gene.

This chain links TRBV18 with TRBJ1-5; perhaps TRBD1 as D (5 bases). Germline CDR1 is KGHSH and CDR2 is LQKENI. This CDR3 comprises 14 residues. V lost 3 bases, J lost 5 bases, and 11 bases lay in between. CDR3 bases: TGTGCCAGCTCACCCAGGGCTAGGGATCAGCCCCAGCATTTT. Protein product: CASSPRARDQPQHF. Based on the CDR3 plus reference TRBV18 and TRBJ1-5, the full variable domain is NAGVMQNPRHLVRRRGQEARLRCSPMKGHSHVYWYRQLPEEGLKFMVYLQKENIIDESGMPKERFSAEFPKEGPSILRIQQVVRGDSAAYFCASSPRARDQPQHFGDGTRLSIL.

The chain is built from TRBV18 and TRBJ2-2; D unresolved. The ends were cut back, 1 base at V and 1 base at J, with 13 bases in the middle. The CDR3 has 17 amino acids. Germline V gives CDR1 KGHSH, CDR2 LQKENI. The CDR3 bases are TGTGCCAGCTCACCACTTGACGTTCTTATGAACACCGGGGAGCTGTTTTTT. This sequence encodes CASSPLDVLMNTGELFF.

This clone came up once. The chain recombines TRBV5-1 with TRBJ2-3; the match to TRBD2 covers 11 bases. Germline V lookup: CDR1 SGHRS, CDR2 YFSETQ. Trimming took 4 bases from V and 0 from J; bases not matched to a gene: 10. The CDR3 loop spans 18 amino acids. Here the CDR3 DNA reads TGCGCCAGCAGCGATTGGCTAGGACTAGCGGGTAGCACAGATACGCAGTATTTT. Translated: CASSDWLGLAGSTDTQYF.

This rearrangement joins TRBV30 to TRBJ2-7; TRBD1 agrees at 7 bases. The trim removed 2 bases at V and 2 bases at J, leaving 12 bases unmatched. This CDR3 contains 16 residues. The germline gives CDR1 GTSNPN, CDR2 SVGIG (reference sequence). The CDR3 DNA follows: TGTGCCTGGAGTTTGGCCCCGAGGCAGGGGGCCTACGAGCAGTACTTC. This codes for CAWSLAPRQGAYEQYF.